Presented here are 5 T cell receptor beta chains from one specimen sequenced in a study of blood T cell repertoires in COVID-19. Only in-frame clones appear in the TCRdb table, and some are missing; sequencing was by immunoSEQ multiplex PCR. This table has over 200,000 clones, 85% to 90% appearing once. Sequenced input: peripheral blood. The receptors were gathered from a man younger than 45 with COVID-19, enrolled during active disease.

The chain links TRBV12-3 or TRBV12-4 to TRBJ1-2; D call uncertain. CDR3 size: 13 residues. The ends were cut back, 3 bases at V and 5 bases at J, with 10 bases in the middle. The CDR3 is CASSFSETYGYTF. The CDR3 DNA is TGTGCCAGCAGTTTTAGTGAAACTTATGGCTACACCTTC.

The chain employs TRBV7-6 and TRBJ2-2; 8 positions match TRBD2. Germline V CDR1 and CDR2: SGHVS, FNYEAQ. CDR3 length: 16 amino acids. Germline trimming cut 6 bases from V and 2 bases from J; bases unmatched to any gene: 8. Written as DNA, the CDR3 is TGTGCCAGCAGACCCGAGGCGGGGGGTAACACCGGGGAGCTGTTTTTT. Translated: CASRPEAGGNTGELFF.

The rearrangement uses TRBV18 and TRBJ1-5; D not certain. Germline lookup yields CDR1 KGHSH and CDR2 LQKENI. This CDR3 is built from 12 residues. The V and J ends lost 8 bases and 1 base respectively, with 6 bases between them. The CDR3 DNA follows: TGTGCCAGCCGGGTGAGCAATCAGCCCCAGCATTTT. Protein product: CASRVSNQPQHF.

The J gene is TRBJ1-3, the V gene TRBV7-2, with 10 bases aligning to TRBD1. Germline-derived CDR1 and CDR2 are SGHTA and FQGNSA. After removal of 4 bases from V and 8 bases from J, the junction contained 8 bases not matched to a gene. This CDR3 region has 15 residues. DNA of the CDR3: TGTGCCAGCAGCTCGAGACAGGGGGCATTGGACACCATATATTTT. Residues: CASSSRQGALDTIYF.

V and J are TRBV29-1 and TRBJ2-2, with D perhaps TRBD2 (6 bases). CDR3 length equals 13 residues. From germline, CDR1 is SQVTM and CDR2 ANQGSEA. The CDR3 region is CTMRRGITGELFF. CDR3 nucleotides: TGCACTATGAGGCGGGGAATCACCGGGGAGCTGTTTTTT.